The 32 T cell receptor beta chains in this list originate from one sample, sequenced in a study of shared clonotypes between healthy human individuals. Using immunoSEQ multiplex PCR, the repertoire was profiled, and TCRdb retains in-frame clones only, with some absent. Among about 2.3 million clones listed, 90% to 95% were seen once. Sequenced material: naive CD4+ T cells from PBMCs. Subset defined: CD45RA+ positively selected. Receptors originate from a young man in good health. Some clones in this sample may be carry-over from other donors' samples.

V usage is TRBV30 and J usage is TRBJ2-7; TRBD1 aligns across 7 bases. Germline V gives CDR1 GTSNPN, CDR2 SVGIG (reference sequence). V dropped 1 base and J dropped 0; count of bases not matched to a gene: 15. The CDR3 runs 18 residues. The CDR3 DNA reads TGTGCCTGGAGTGAGAGATTCAGGGGGACAACTAACTCCTACGAGCAGTACTTC. The encoded protein is CAWSERFRGTTNSYEQYF.

The gene calls are TRBV19 and TRBJ2-3; D gene unclear. Germline assignment: CDR1 LNHDA and CDR2 SQIVND (reference sequence). Trimming removed 5 bases from V and 1 base from J, with 10 bases in between. There are 14 residues in the CDR3. The CDR3 protein is CASSYWRRTDTQYF. The DNA of the CDR3 is TGTGCCAGTAGTTACTGGAGACGCACAGATACGCAGTATTTT.

This chain connects TRBV7-2 to TRBJ2-7; D gene ambiguous. V was cut by 1 base and J by 2 bases, with 6 bases left in between. The CDR3 is made up of 13 amino acids. The germline gives CDR1 SGHTA, CDR2 FQGNSA. The CDR3, as DNA: TGTGCCAGCAGCTTAGTGGGCACCTACGAGCAGTACTTC. As protein: CASSLVGTYEQYF.

The V and J genes are TRBV7-9 and TRBJ2-4; a weak D match, TRBD2 (6 bases). Per germline, CDR1 SEHNR and CDR2 FQNEAQ (reference sequence). V was pared by 3 bases and J by 5 bases, with 14 bases between. The CDR3 has 15 residues. In DNA, the CDR3 is TGTGCCAGCAGCTTTAGATCCGGGGGAGAAAACATTCAGTACTTC. Translated, it gives CASSFRSGGENIQYF.

The gene calls are TRBV2 and TRBJ2-1, with TRBD1 matching over 7 bases. There are 14 residues in the CDR3. The V and J ends lost 6 bases and 2 bases, in that order; junction bases with no gene match: 4. CDR1 and CDR2 from the germline V gene are SNHLY and FYNNEI. CDR3: CASRQGTAYNEQFF. CDR3 coding DNA: TGTGCCAGCAGGCAGGGGACAGCCTACAATGAGCAGTTCTTC.

Points on this clone: This same CDR3 is encoded by further DNA sequences in the sample. The chain recombines TRBV28 with TRBJ2-1; no clear D. V was shortened by 5 bases and J by 4 bases, with 9 bases between the two germline ends. Germline V gene data show CDR1 as MDHEN and CDR2 as SYDVKM. The CDR3 is made up of 13 amino acids. CDR3 protein: CASSTGFYNEQFF. The CDR3 nucleotides read TGTGCCAGCAGTACTGGGTTTTACAATGAGCAGTTCTTC. Full variable domain (missing parts from reference TRBV28 and TRBJ2-1): DVKVTQSSRYLVKRTGEKVFLECVQDMDHENMFWYRQDPGLGLRLIYFSYDVKMKEKGDIPEGYSVSREKKERFSLILESASTNQTSMYLCASSTGFYNEQFFGPGTRLTVL.

The chain has TRBV5-1 and TRBJ2-2; 8 bases map to TRBD2. Germline V gene data show CDR1 as SGHRS and CDR2 as YFSETQ. There are 16 residues in the CDR3. Trimming took 0 bases from V and 5 from J; bases not matched to a gene: 6. CDR3 loop: CASSLAGGPRTGELFF. The DNA for the CDR3 is TGCGCCAGCAGCTTGGCGGGAGGGCCCAGAACCGGGGAGCTGTTTTTT.

This sequence joins TRBV30 and TRBJ2-7; no reliable D call. V gave up 2 bases and J gave up 7 bases, with 6 bases separating them. CDR1 and CDR2 from the germline V gene are GTSNPN and SVGIG (reference sequence). CDR3 length: 10 amino acids. CDR3 amino acids: CAWSRAEQYF. The CDR3 coding sequence is TGTGCCTGGAGTCGGGCTGAGCAGTACTTC.

V gene TRBV18 combines with J gene TRBJ2-7; 7 bases are shared with TRBD2. The CDR3 totals 16 residues. CDR1 and CDR2 from the germline V gene are KGHSH and LQKENI. Losses at the gene ends were 5 bases for V and 4 bases for J; bases not matched to a gene: 14. The DNA for the CDR3 is TGTGCCAGCTCAGCCTCCGGTCCGGGAGGAATGTACGAGCAGTACTTC. It specifies CASSASGPGGMYEQYF.

In its sample, this clone was seen once. Different DNA sequences within this sample yield the same CDR3. J is TRBJ2-1 and V is TRBV6-5, with 13 bases fitting TRBD2. Germline-derived CDR1 and CDR2 are MNHEY and SVGAGI. The length of the CDR3 is 15 residues. V shed 6 bases and J 7 bases; nucleotides not matched to a gene: 6. The CDR3 protein is CASSPGTSGTNEQFF. CDR3 bases: TGTGCCAGCAGCCCCGGGACTAGCGGGACAAATGAGCAGTTCTTC.

The V and J genes are TRBV30 and TRBJ2-1, with D unclear. The V end lost 1 base, the J end lost 15 bases, and 19 bases lay between the germline ends. This CDR3 has 13 residues. Per the germline V gene, CDR1 is GTSNPN and CDR2 is SVGIG (reference sequence). DNA of the CDR3: TGTGCCTGGAGTGCTTCCCTTGGAACCCCCCCGTTCTTC. Translation: CAWSASLGTPPFF.

CDR3 loop: CASSARGGPPEQYF. The CDR3 DNA reads TGTGCCAGCAGTGCGCGGGGAGGGCCGCCCGAGCAGTACTTC. The chain uses TRBV6-1 and TRBJ2-7; 7 bases line up with TRBD2. CDR1 MNHNS and CDR2 SASEGT come from the germline V gene. This CDR3 is built from 14 residues. V shed 4 bases, J shed 6 bases, and the junction held 9 bases outside the gene matches.

This sequence joins TRBV2 and TRBJ2-1, with 7 bases that match TRBD2. Germline V gives CDR1 SNHLY, CDR2 FYNNEI. The CDR3 totals 14 residues. Trimming cost V 7 bases and J 7 bases; bases outside gene matches: 10. The CDR3 loop is CASTPAGVGNEQFF. CDR3 DNA: TGTGCCAGCACACCCGCGGGAGTTGGGAATGAGCAGTTCTTC.

The rearrangement uses TRBV6-5 and TRBJ1-5, with 7 nucleotides matching TRBD1. The CDR3 sequence is 14 residues long. V was pared by 5 bases and J by 6 bases, with 7 bases of the junction left unmatched. The V gene's germline CDR1 is MNHEY and CDR2 SVGAGI. The CDR3 nucleotides are TGTGCCAGCAGTCCCGACAGGGCCGGTCAGCCCCAGCATTTT. It is translated as CASSPDRAGQPQHF.

J is TRBJ1-4 and V is TRBV9; tentatively, D is TRBD1 (5 bases). This CDR3 contains 14 residues. Per the germline V gene, CDR1 is SGDLS and CDR2 is YYNGEE. The germline V and J ends were trimmed by 3 bases and 7 bases, with 13 bases remaining between them. CDR3 sequence reads: CASSAWGNGEKLFF. CDR3 nucleotide sequence: TGTGCCAGCAGCGCATGGGGGAACGGTGAAAAACTGTTTTTT. Full variable domain (outside the CDR3, taken from reference TRBV9 and TRBJ1-4): DSGVTQTPKHLITATGQRVTLRCSPRSGDLSVYWYQQSLDQGLQFLIQYYNGEERAKGNILERFSAQQFPDLHSELNLSSLELGDSALYFCASSAWGNGEKLFFGSGTQLSVL.

The J gene is TRBJ2-3, the V gene TRBV30, with 9 bases aligning to TRBD2. The V segment lost 0 bases and the J segment 0 bases; nucleotides outside the gene matches: 4. CDR1 and CDR2 (germline): GTSNPN, SVGIG (reference sequence). The length of the CDR3 is 16 residues. The CDR3 sequence: CAWSVKSGRSTDTQYF. The CDR3, as DNA: TGTGCCTGGAGTGTAAAAAGCGGGAGGAGCACAGATACGCAGTATTTT.

The chain links TRBV28 to TRBJ1-5; possibly TRBD1 for D (6 bases). There are 17 residues in the CDR3. The V gene lost 3 bases and the J gene lost 3 bases, with 18 bases spanning the gap. Looked up from germline, CDR1 is MDHEN and CDR2 is SYDVKM. The CDR3 DNA sequence: TGTGCCAGCAGTTTCGTTGGGGGCGGGGTCTACAATCAGCCCCAGCATTTT. Protein product: CASSFVGGGVYNQPQHF.

The CDR3 DNA sequence: TGTGCCAGCAGCTTAGAGGTGGGGTCATGGGCTGAAGCTTTCTTT. Translated, it gives CASSLEVGSWAEAFF. V usage is TRBV7-2 and J usage is TRBJ1-1; D not resolved. The V gene's germline CDR1 is SGHTA and CDR2 FQGNSA. The CDR3 has 15 amino acids. V was clipped by 1 base and J by 6 bases, with 15 bases between them.

V and J are TRBV27 and TRBJ1-1; the D gene is possibly TRBD1 (5 bases). Looked up from germline, CDR1 is MNHEY and CDR2 is SMNVEV (reference sequence). V lost 2 bases and J 5 bases, leaving 15 bases between the germline ends. The CDR3 runs 15 residues. CDR3 DNA: TGTGCCAGCAGTTTAGTAGGGGTTCTGGGGACTGAAGCTTTCTTT. It yields the protein CASSLVGVLGTEAFF.

The chain is built from TRBV5-8 and TRBJ1-4; D remains ambiguous. The CDR3 totals 14 residues. Trimming stripped 0 bases from V and 5 bases from J, with 8 bases between. CDR1 and CDR2 (germline): SGHTS, YDEGEE. The CDR3 coding sequence is TGTGCCAGCAGCTTGGTACGGGGAAATGAAAAACTGTTTTTT. This sequence encodes CASSLVRGNEKLFF.

The genes are TRBV7-3 and TRBJ2-1, with 7 bases aligning to TRBD2. The V gene's germline CDR1 is SGHTA and CDR2 FQGTGA. Germline trimming cut 3 bases from V and 7 bases from J; bases unmatched to any gene: 15. The length of the CDR3 is 17 residues. CDR3 in amino acids: CASSFPLGGSRRNEQFF. The CDR3 coding sequence is TGTGCCAGCAGCTTTCCCTTAGGCGGGAGTAGGAGGAATGAGCAGTTCTTC.

The V gene is TRBV4-2, the J gene TRBJ2-7; no reliable D call. The V gene's germline CDR1 is LGHNA and CDR2 YNFKEQ. The ends were cut back, 0 bases at V and 6 bases at J, with 9 bases in the middle. This CDR3 has 13 amino acids. CDR3 in amino acids: CASSQDEVAEQYF. In DNA form, the CDR3 reads TGTGCCAGCAGCCAAGATGAGGTTGCCGAGCAGTACTTC.

The chain recombines TRBV7-8 with TRBJ2-1, with TRBD2 matching 8 bases. CDR1 and CDR2 from the germline V gene are SGHVS and FQNEAQ. V shed 0 bases and J 4 bases; nucleotides not matched to a gene: 5. The CDR3 is 16 amino acids. CDR3 protein: CASSLAILAAYNEQFF. In DNA, the CDR3 is TGTGCCAGCAGCTTAGCGATACTAGCGGCTTACAATGAGCAGTTCTTC.

The chain employs TRBV19 and TRBJ1-2, with D uncertain. CDR1 is LNHDA, CDR2 SQIVND, per germline (reference sequence). The ends were cut back, 4 bases at V and 4 bases at J, with 10 bases in the middle. The CDR3 covers 13 residues. The DNA for the CDR3 is TGTGCCAGTAGTAACCGACCCCCCTATGGCTACACCTTC. It is translated as CASSNRPPYGYTF.

V usage is TRBV28 and J usage is TRBJ1-1, with D perhaps matching TRBD1 (6 bases). V lost 4 bases and J lost 7, with 19 bases in between. The CDR3 length is 15 residues. Germline V gene data show CDR1 as MDHEN and CDR2 as SYDVKM. The CDR3 protein is CASSSPGQGIGEAFF. The CDR3 nucleotides are TGTGCCAGCAGTTCCCCTGGGCAGGGGATTGGTGAAGCTTTCTTT.

This chain uses TRBV18 with TRBJ1-5; no clear D. The CDR3 runs 14 residues. Germline lookup yields CDR1 KGHSH and CDR2 LQKENI. V was trimmed by 3 bases and J by 0 bases, leaving 6 bases between them. This CDR3 reads CASSPLYSNQPQHF. The CDR3 DNA reads as TGTGCCAGCTCACCCCTATATAGCAATCAGCCCCAGCATTTT.

The genes are TRBV29-1 and TRBJ2-3; 9 positions agree with TRBD2. The germline V gene encodes CDR1 SQVTM and CDR2 ANQGSEA. The J segment lost 1 base and the V segment lost 6 bases, leaving 8 bases of the junction unmatched. This CDR3 region has 15 residues. As DNA, the CDR3 is TGCAGCGTAACTAGCGGGTCCATACGCACAGATACGCAGTATTTT. It translates to CSVTSGSIRTDTQYF.

About this clone: The same CDR3 arises from other DNA sequences in this sample as well. V and J are TRBV9 and TRBJ2-1; D gene unclear. Trimming removed 2 bases from V and 0 bases from J, with 9 bases in between. Per germline, CDR1 SGDLS and CDR2 YYNGEE. CDR3 length: 15 amino acids. The CDR3 DNA is TGTGCCAGCAGCGTGGGCGGTACCTCCTACAATGAGCAGTTCTTC. This translates into CASSVGGTSYNEQFF.

The J gene is TRBJ2-7, the V gene TRBV7-6, with D unresolved. V shed 1 base and J shed 0 bases, with 13 bases lying between them. CDR1 is SGHVS and CDR2 is FNYEAQ in the germline V gene. The CDR3 is made up of 16 amino acids. DNA of the CDR3: TGTGCCAGCAGCTTAGGCCCGCTCGGCAACTCCTACGAGCAGTACTTC. This translates into CASSLGPLGNSYEQYF.

V and J are TRBV19 and TRBJ2-2; unclear D gene. Germline V lookup: CDR1 LNHDA, CDR2 SQIVND (reference sequence). This CDR3 has 16 residues. V lost 0 bases and J lost 10, with 18 bases in between. The CDR3 coding sequence is TGTGCCAGTAGTATAGATCCCAAACGGACCGGTGTGGAGCTGTTTTTT. This codes for CASSIDPKRTGVELFF.

This clone was recorded once. The chain employs TRBV11-2 and TRBJ2-5; no definite D call. With 4 bases removed from V and 4 bases from J, the gap between germline ends came to 13 bases. This CDR3 spans 14 amino acids. Per the germline V gene, CDR1 is SGHAT and CDR2 is FQNNGV. This CDR3 is CASSSPRFAETQYF. CDR3 bases: TGTGCCAGCAGCTCTCCGCGGTTCGCAGAGACCCAGTACTTC.

This rearrangement joins TRBV6-5 to TRBJ2-7; D might be TRBD1 (5 bases). This CDR3 is built from 14 residues. The V gene lost 2 bases and the J gene lost 3 bases, with 11 bases spanning the gap. Germline V gene data show CDR1 as MNHEY and CDR2 as SVGAGI. As DNA, the CDR3 is TGTGCCAGCAGTTACAACAGACAGAGCTACGAGCAGTACTTC. It encodes CASSYNRQSYEQYF.